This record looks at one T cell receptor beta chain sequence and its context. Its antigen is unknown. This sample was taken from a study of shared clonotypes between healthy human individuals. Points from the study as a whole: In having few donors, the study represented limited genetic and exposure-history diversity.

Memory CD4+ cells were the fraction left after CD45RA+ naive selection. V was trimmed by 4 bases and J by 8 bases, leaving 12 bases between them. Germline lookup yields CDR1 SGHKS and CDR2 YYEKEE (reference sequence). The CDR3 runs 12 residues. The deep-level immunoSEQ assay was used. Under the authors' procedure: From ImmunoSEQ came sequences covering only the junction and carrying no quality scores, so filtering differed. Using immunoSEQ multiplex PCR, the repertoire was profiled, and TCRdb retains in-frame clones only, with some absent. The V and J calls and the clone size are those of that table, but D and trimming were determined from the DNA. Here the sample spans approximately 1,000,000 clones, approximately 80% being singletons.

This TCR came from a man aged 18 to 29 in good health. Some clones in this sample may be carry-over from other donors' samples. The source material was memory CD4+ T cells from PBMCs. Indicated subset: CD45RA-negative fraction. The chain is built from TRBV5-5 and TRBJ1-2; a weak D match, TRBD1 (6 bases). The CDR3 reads CASSHRAEGYTF. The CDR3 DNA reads TGTGCCAGCAGCCACAGGGCTGAGGGCTACACCTTC.